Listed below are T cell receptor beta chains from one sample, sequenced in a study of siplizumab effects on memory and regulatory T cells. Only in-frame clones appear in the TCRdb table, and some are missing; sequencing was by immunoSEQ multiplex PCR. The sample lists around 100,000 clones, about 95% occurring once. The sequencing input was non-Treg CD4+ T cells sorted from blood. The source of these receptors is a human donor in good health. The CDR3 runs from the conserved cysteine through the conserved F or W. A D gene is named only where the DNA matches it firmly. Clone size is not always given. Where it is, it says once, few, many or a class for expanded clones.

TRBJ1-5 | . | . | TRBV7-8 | CASSLHGEGRAQSQPQHF | TGTGCCAGCAGCTTGCACGGGGAGGGCAGGGCGCAAAGTCAGCCCCAGCATTTT
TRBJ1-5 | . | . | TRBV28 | CASSSFDRLNQPQHF | TGTGCCAGCAGTTCCTTCGACAGACTCAATCAGCCCCAGCATTTT
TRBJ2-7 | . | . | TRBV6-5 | CASREQGGYEQYF | TGTGCCAGCAGGGAACAGGGAGGGTACGAGCAGTACTTC
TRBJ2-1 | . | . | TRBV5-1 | CASSRDSSRSYNEQFF | TGCGCCAGCAGCCGAGACAGCTCCCGCTCCTACAATGAGCAGTTCTTC
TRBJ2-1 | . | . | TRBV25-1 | CASSEFNEQFF | TGTGCCAGCAGTGAATTCAATGAGCAGTTCTTC
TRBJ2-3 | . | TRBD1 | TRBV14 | CASSHRTGRLDTQYF | TGTGCCAGCAGCCACCGGACAGGGAGGTTAGATACGCAGTATTTT
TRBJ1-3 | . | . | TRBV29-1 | CSAGGQGGNTIYF | TGCAGCGCCGGAGGGCAGGGAGGAAACACCATATATTTT
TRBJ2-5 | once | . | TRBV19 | CASSIRSGNEETQYF | TGTGCCAGTAGTATTCGGTCTGGGAATGAGGAGACCCAGTACTTC
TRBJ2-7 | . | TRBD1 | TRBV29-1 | CSVQQGISYEQYF | TGCAGCGTCCAACAGGGGATCTCCTACGAGCAGTACTTC
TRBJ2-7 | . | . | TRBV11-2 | CASSIGRTTYEQYF | TGTGCCAGCAGCATCGGGCGGACCACCTACGAGCAGTACTTC
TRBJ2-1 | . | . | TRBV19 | CASSIGAAGLSSSSYNEQFF | TGTGCCAGTAGTATAGGGGCAGCGGGCCTCTCATCAAGCTCCTACAATGAGCAGTTCTTC
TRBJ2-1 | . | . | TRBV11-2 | CASSFLGSNEQFF | TGTGCCAGCAGCTTCCTAGGGAGCAATGAGCAGTTCTTC
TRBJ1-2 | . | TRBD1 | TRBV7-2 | CASSERPGQLRGYTF | TGTGCCAGCAGCGAACGCCCGGGACAGCTGAGGGGCTACACCTTC
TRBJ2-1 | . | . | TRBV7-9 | CASRQELGGKSYNEQFF | TGTGCCAGCAGACAGGAGCTGGGCGGGAAATCCTACAATGAGCAGTTCTTC
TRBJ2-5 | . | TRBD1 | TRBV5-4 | CASSPNRDRVEETQYF | TGTGCCAGCAGCCCTAACCGGGACAGGGTCGAAGAGACCCAGTACTTC
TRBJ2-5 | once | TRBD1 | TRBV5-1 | CASSLAIQGAAETQYF | TGCGCCAGCAGCTTGGCGATCCAGGGGGCAGCGGAGACCCAGTACTTC
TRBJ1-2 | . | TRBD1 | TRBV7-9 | CASSLTRAGGNGYTF | TGTGCCAGCAGCTTAACCCGGGCAGGGGGCAATGGCTACACCTTC
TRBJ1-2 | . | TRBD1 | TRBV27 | CASSLSGGDRRYYGYTF | TGTGCCAGCAGTCTAAGCGGGGGGGACAGGAGATACTATGGCTACACCTTC
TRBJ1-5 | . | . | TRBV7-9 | CASSLSTGVSGQPQHF | TGTGCCAGCAGCTTAAGCACCGGGGTGTCGGGTCAGCCCCAGCATTTT
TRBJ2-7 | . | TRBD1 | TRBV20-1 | CSAGDRVEYF | TGCAGTGCTGGGGACAGGGTTGAGTACTTC
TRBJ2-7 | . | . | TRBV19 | CASSPGGTDYEQYF | TGTGCCAGTAGCCCGGGAGGGACAGATTACGAGCAGTACTTC
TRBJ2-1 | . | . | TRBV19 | CASSPLDGYNEQFF | TGTGCCAGTAGCCCCTTAGACGGTTACAATGAGCAGTTCTTC
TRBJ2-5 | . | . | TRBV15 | CATSRDRGTQYF | TGTGCCACCAGCAGAGATCGGGGGACCCAGTACTTC
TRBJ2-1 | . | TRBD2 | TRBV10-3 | CAIAPGGGKPEQFF | TGTGCCATCGCCCCGGGAGGGGGGAAGCCGGAGCAGTTCTTC
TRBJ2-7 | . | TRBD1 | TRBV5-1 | CASSLEGGTKVQYF | TGCGCCAGCAGCTTGGAAGGGGGCACGAAAGTGCAGTACTTC
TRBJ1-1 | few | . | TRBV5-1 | CASSLKNTEAFF | TGCGCCAGCAGCTTGAAGAACACTGAAGCTTTCTTT
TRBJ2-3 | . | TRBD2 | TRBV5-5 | CASSLEGGLAGDQYF | TGTGCCAGCAGCTTGGAGGGGGGACTAGCGGGAGATCAGTATTTT
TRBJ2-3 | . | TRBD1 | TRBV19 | CASTTGGVGTDTQYF | TGTGCCAGTACCACAGGGGGCGTGGGCACAGATACGCAGTATTTT
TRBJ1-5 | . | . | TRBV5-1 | CASSFSGPQPQHF | TGCGCCAGCAGCTTTTCGGGACCTCAGCCCCAGCATTTT
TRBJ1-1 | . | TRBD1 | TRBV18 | CASSPPNQQGARTEAFF | TGTGCCAGCTCACCACCTAACCAACAGGGGGCTCGCACTGAAGCTTTCTTT
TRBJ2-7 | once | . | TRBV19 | CASSSVDVTYEQYF | TGTGCCAGTAGTTCGGTGGACGTAACCTACGAGCAGTACTTC
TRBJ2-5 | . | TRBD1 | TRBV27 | CASSLQGAGETQYF | TGTGCCAGCAGTCTCCAGGGGGCAGGGGAGACCCAGTACTTC
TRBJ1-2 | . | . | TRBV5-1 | CASSSGDGVYGYTF | TGCGCCAGCAGCTCTGGGGACGGAGTCTATGGCTACACCTTC